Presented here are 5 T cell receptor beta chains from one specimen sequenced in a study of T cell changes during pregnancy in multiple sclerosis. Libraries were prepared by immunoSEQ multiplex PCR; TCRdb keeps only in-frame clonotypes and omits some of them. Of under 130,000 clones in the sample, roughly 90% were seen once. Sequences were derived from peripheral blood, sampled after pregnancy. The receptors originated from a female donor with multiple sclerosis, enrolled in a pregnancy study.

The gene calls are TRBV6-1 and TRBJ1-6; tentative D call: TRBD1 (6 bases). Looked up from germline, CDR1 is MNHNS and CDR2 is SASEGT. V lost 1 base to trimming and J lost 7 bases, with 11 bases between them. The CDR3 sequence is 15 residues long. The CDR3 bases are TGTGCCAGCAGTGAAGGAGAAAGGGGGAATTCACCCCTCCACTTT. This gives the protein CASSEGERGNSPLHF.

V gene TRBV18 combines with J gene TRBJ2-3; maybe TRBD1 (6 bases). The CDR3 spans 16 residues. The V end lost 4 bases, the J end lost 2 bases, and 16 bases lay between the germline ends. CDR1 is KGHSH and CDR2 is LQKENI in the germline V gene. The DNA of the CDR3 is TGTGCCAGCTCACTACTAGACAGGCCATACACAGATACGCAGTATTTT. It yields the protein CASSLLDRPYTDTQYF.

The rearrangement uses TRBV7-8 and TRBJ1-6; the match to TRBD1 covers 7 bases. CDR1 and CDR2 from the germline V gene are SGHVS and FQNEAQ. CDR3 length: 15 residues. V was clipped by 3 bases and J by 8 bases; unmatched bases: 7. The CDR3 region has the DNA TGTGCCAGCAGCTTTATAACAGGGGATGATTCACCCCTCCACTTT. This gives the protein CASSFITGDDSPLHF.

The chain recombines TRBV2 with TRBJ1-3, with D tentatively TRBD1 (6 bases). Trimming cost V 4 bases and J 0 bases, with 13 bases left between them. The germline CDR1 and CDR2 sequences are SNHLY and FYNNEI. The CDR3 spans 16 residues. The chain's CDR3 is CASSAQDSNSGNTIYF. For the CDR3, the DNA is TGTGCCAGCAGTGCCCAGGACAGTAACTCTGGAAACACCATATATTTT.

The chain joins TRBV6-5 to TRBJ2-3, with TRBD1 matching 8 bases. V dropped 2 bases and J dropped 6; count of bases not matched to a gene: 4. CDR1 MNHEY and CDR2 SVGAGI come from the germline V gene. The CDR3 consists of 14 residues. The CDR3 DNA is TGTGCCAGCAGTTACCCAAGACAGGGGGATACGCAGTATTTT. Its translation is CASSYPRQGDTQYF.